This T cell receptor (beta chain) appears in the sequencing data of a study of Graves' ophthalmopathy and Graves' hyperthyroidism. The authors amplified TCR beta CDR3 regions, and they did so from RNA transcripts for repertoire sequencing. HTBI primers were used in a first-round RT-PCR, which preceded a second-round multiplex PCR. From the multiplex PCR reads, TCRdb called clonotypes with MiXCR, one entry per CDR3 protein. The table includes over a million distinct CDR3 sequences, about 40% detected once. The hyperthyroidism patients, aged 18 to 65, had been newly diagnosed, with under 2 months' duration. Germline values: CDR1 MNHNY, CDR2 SVGAGI (reference sequence). The CDR3 runs 16 residues. The V gene lost 6 bases and the J gene lost 9 bases, with 24 bases spanning the gap. This clonotype was seen a handful of times.

The chain recombines TRBV6-6 with TRBJ1-5; possibly TRBD1 for D (5 bases). The sequence was collected from an adult man with Graves' hyperthyroidism. The source material was peripheral blood or thyroid tissue (not recorded which). The CDR3 sequence is CASSKGRPKVRSPQHF. DNA for the CDR3: TGTGCCAGCAGCAAGGGACGGCCCAAGGTCCGATCGCCCCAGCATTTT.